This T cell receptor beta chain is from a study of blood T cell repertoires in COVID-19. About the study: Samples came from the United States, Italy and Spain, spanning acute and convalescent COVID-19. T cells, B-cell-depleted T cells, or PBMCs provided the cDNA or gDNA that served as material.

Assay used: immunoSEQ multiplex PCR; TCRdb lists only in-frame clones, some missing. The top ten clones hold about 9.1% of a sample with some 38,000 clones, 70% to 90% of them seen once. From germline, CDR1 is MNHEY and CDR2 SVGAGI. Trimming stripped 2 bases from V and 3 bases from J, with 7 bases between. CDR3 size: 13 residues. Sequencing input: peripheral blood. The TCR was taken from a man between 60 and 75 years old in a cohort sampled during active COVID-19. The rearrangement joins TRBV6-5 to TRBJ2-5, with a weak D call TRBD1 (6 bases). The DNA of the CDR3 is TGTGCCAGCAGTTACGGGACAAAAGAGACCCAGTACTTC. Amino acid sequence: CASSYGTKETQYF.